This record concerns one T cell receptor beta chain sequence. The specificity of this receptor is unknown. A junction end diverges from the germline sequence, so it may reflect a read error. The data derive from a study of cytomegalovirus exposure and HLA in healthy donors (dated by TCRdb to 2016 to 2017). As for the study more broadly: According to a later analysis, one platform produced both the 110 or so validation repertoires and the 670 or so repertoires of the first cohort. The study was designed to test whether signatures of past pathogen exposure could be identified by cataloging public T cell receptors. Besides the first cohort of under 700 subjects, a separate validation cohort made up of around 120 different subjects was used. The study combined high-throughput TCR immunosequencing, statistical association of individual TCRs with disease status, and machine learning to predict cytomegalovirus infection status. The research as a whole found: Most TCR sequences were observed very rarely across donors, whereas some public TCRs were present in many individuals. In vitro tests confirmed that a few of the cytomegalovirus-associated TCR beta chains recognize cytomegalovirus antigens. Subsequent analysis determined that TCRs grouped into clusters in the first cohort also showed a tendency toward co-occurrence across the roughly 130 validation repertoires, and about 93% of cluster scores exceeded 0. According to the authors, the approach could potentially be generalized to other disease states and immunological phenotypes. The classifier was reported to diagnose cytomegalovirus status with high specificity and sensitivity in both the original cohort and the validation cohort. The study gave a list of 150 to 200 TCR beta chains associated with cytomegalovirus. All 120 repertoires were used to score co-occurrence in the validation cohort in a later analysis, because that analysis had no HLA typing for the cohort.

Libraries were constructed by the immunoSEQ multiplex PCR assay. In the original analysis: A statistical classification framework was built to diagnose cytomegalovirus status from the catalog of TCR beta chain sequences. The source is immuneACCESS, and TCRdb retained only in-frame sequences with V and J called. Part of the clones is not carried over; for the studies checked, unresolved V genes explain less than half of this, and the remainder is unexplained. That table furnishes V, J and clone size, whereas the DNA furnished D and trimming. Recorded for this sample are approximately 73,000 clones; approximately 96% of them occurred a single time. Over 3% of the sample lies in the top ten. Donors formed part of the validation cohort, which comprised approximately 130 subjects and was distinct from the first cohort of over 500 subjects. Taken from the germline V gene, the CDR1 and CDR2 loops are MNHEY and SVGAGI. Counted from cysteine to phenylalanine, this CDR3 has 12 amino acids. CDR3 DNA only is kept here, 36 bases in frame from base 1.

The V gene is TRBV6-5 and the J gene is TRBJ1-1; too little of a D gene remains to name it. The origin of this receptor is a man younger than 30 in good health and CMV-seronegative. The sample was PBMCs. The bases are TGTGCCAGCAGTATGGGCAGCTCTGAAGCTCTCTTT. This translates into CASSMGSSEALF.